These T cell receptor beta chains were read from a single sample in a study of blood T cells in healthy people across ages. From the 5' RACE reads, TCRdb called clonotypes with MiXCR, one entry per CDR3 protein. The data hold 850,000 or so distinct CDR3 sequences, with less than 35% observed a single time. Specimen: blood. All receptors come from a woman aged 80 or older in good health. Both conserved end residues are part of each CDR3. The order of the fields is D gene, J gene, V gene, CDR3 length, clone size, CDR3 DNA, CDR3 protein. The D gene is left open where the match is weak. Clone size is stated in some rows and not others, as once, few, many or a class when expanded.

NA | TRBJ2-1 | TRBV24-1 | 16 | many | TGTGCCACCAGTGATTTCAAAGGGCAGGCGATCAATGAGCAGTTCTTC | CATSDFKGQAINEQFF
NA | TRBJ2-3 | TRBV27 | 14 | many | TGTGCCAGCAGTTTTAGGTTGATTACAGATACGCAGTATTTT | CASSFRLITDTQYF
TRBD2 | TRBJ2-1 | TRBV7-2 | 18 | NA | TGTGCCAGTACTACAGTAGGGACTAGTTTTGGGGTCTACAATGAGCAGTTCTTC | CASTTVGTSFGVYNEQFF
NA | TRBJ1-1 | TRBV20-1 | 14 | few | TGCAGTGCTAGAGATCTTGGGGGACCCACTGAAGCTTTCTTT | CSARDLGGPTEAFF
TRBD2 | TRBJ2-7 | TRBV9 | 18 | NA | TGTGCCAGCAGCGTAAGGGTATCAGCGGGGAGCTCCTACAATGAGCAGTACTTC | CASSVRVSAGSSYNEQYF
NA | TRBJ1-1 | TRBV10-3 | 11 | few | TGTGCCATCAGTGCGGGGGAGAGAGCTTTCTTT | CAISAGERAFF
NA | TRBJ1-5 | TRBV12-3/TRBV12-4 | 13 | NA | TGTGCCAGCAGGCAGAGGGCTAATCAGCCCCAGCATTTT | CASRQRANQPQHF
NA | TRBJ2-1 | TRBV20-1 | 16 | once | TGCAGTGCTAAAGCCCCTCCAGCGGGCGGGAACAATGAGCAGTTCTTC | CSAKAPPAGGNNEQFF
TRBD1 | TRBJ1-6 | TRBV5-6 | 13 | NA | TGTGCCAGCAGCTACCGGACAGGGTCGCCCCTCCACTTT | CASSYRTGSPLHF
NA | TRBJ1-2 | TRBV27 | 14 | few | TGTGCCAGCAGTTTCCTAGGGGGGAAGGATGGCTACACCTTC | CASSFLGGKDGYTF
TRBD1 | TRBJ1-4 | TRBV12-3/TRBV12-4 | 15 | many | TGTGCCAGCAGGGGGAGGACAGGTCGTAATGAAAAACTGTTTTTT | CASRGRTGRNEKLFF
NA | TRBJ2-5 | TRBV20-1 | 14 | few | TGCAGTGCCGGCCGGGACGGGGAGGCTGAGACCCAGTACTTC | CSAGRDGEAETQYF
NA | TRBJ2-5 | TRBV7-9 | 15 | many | TGTGCCAGCAGCTTATGGCAGGGGAACTTGGAGACCCAGTACTTC | CASSLWQGNLETQYF
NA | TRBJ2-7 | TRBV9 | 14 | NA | TGTGCCAGCAGCGTAGTCGGCCAGGGTGGCGAGCAGTACTTC | CASSVVGQGGEQYF
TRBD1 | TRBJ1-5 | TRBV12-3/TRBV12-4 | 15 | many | TGTGCCAGCAGTCCCGGACAGGGGGCGAGGCAGCCCCAGCATTTT | CASSPGQGARQPQHF
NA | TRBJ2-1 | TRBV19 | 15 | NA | TGTGCCAGTAGTATCTCTAGGTTCTCCTACAATGAGCAGTTCTTC | CASSISRFSYNEQFF
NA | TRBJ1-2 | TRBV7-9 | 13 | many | TGTGCCAGCAGCTTATCCAATAACTATGGCTACACCTTC | CASSLSNNYGYTF
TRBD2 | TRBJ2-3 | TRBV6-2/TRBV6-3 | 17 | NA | TGTGCCAGCAGTTTGCCTAGCGGGGGGCCTAGCACAGATACGCAGTATTTT | CASSLPSGGPSTDTQYF
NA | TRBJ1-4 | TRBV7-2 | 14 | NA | TGTGCCAGCAGCTTTGACGGGGTGAATGAAAAACTGTTTTTT | CASSFDGVNEKLFF
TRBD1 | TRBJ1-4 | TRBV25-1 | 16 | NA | TGTGCCAGCAGACCCGGGACAGGGGGCGCATGGGAAAAACTGTTTTTT | CASRPGTGGAWEKLFF
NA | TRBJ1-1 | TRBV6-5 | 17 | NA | TGTGCCAGCAGTTACTCGTTAGGGCGACGAGGCGACACTGAAGCTTTCTTT | CASSYSLGRRGDTEAFF
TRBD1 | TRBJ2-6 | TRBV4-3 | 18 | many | TGCGCCAGCAGCCAAACGGACAGGGGAAGCTCTGGGGCCAACGTCCTGACTTTC | CASSQTDRGSSGANVLTF
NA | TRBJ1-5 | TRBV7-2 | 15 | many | TGTGCCAGCAGCTTAGCCCTCGGGCGGGGCCAGCCCCAGCATTTT | CASSLALGRGQPQHF
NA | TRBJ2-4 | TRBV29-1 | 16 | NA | TGCAGCGTTGAAGTAGGGGGGATTATGGCCAAAAACATTCAGTACTTC | CSVEVGGIMAKNIQYF
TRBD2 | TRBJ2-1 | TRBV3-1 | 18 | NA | TGTGCTAGCAGCTGCGGGACTAGCGGGGGGGTCTCCTACAATGAGCAGTTCTTC | CASSCGTSGGVSYNEQFF